These T cell receptor beta chains were read from a single sample in a study of blood T cell repertoires in COVID-19. Method: immunoSEQ multiplex PCR; TCRdb's copy keeps in-frame clones and lacks some. The profile shows around 300,000 clones, 80% to 90% of them singletons. Sequenced: PBMCs or T cells enriched from blood (not recorded which). The receptors shown here come from a man aged 25-40 years who had recovered from COVID-19. Both conserved end residues are trimmed from each CDR3.

j_call: TRBJ2-7; v_call: TRBV7-8; cdr3_aa: ASSLVAGGTYEQY
j_call: TRBJ2-3; v_call: TRBV19; cdr3_aa: ASSLTMGLDTQY
j_call: TRBJ2-1; v_call: TRBV12-3/TRBV12-4; cdr3_aa: ASSLGGGNEQF
j_call: TRBJ1-1; v_call: TRBV1; cdr3_aa: TSSQDPRASMNTEAF
j_call: TRBJ2-1; v_call: TRBV7-8; cdr3_aa: ASSPPFRGANNEQF
j_call: TRBJ1-1; v_call: TRBV24-1; cdr3_aa: ATPKGDTEAF
j_call: TRBJ2-1; v_call: TRBV5-4; cdr3_aa: ASSLQYNEQF
j_call: TRBJ2-3; v_call: TRBV24-1; cdr3_aa: ATSDQARQSTDTQY
j_call: TRBJ1-5; v_call: TRBV28; cdr3_aa: ATFLQGASQPQH
j_call: TRBJ2-7; v_call: TRBV3-1/TRBV3-2; cdr3_aa: ASSQGTSYEQY
j_call: TRBJ1-1; v_call: TRBV19; cdr3_aa: ASSRGVLLGAF
j_call: TRBJ2-3; v_call: TRBV19; cdr3_aa: ASSKDRVGTDTQY
j_call: TRBJ2-7; v_call: TRBV3-1/TRBV3-2; cdr3_aa: ASSQEGGVKREQY
j_call: TRBJ1-4; v_call: TRBV20-1; cdr3_aa: SASFSNEKLF
j_call: TRBJ1-2; v_call: TRBV14; cdr3_aa: ASSQDARGVYYGYT
j_call: TRBJ2-1; v_call: TRBV11-2; cdr3_aa: ASRGLAGAQVSSYNEQF
j_call: TRBJ1-1; v_call: TRBV14; cdr3_aa: ASSQGDRYMNTEAF
j_call: TRBJ2-7; v_call: TRBV5-1; cdr3_aa: ASSLVGGAYEQY
j_call: TRBJ2-7; v_call: TRBV7-2; cdr3_aa: ASSLGAGNSYEQY
j_call: TRBJ1-2; v_call: TRBV18; cdr3_aa: ASSPRWTGTGGYT
j_call: TRBJ1-1; v_call: TRBV23-1; cdr3_aa: ASSRTGGNSEAF
j_call: TRBJ1-4; v_call: TRBV20-1; cdr3_aa: SASQGGGLNEKLF
j_call: TRBJ2-7; v_call: TRBV11-2; cdr3_aa: ASSTRRYEQY
j_call: TRBJ1-3; v_call: TRBV10-3; cdr3_aa: AISESAVGNTIY
j_call: TRBJ2-5; v_call: TRBV7-2; cdr3_aa: ASSSNRGRETQY
j_call: TRBJ1-6; v_call: TRBV7-9; cdr3_aa: ASSLGQGGDSPLH
j_call: TRBJ2-7; v_call: TRBV5-4; cdr3_aa: ASSRDRDSYEQY
j_call: TRBJ1-2; v_call: TRBV7-9; cdr3_aa: ASSLETATYGYT
j_call: TRBJ1-1; v_call: TRBV7-3; cdr3_aa: ASSPTGTERAEAF
j_call: TRBJ2-7; v_call: TRBV3-1/TRBV3-2; cdr3_aa: ASGGGWEQY
j_call: TRBJ2-1; v_call: TRBV6-1; cdr3_aa: ASSEALGQGRMNEQF
j_call: TRBJ2-2; v_call: TRBV7-6; cdr3_aa: ASSQPDRAATGELF
j_call: TRBJ1-3; v_call: TRBV7-3; cdr3_aa: ASSPTRGANTIY
j_call: TRBJ2-7; v_call: TRBV6-5; cdr3_aa: ASRQPGLIEQY
j_call: TRBJ1-4; v_call: TRBV7-9; cdr3_aa: ASSPKLVPNEKLF